One and the same sample provided the 21 T cell receptor beta chains below, sequenced in a study of cytomegalovirus exposure and HLA in healthy donors. Primers for the PCR totalled 60 Vbeta and 13 Jbeta. Sequencing was performed with immunoSEQ multiplex PCR; in TCRdb, only in-frame clones are kept and a portion is missing. This sample has about 43,000 clones, with roughly half found just once. The material sequenced was PBMCs. The receptors come from a man between 60 and 75 years old in good health and CMV-seronegative.

The chain uses TRBV7-2 and TRBJ1-5; D is uncertain. CDR3 length: 17 amino acids. Trimming cost V 5 bases and J 4 bases, with 21 bases left between them. Germline V gene data show CDR1 as SGHTA and CDR2 as FQGNSA. The CDR3 bases are TGTGCCAGCAGCGAGGGCGGGTTTGATCGAGGGAATCAGCCCCAGCATTTT. It specifies CASSEGGFDRGNQPQHF.

This clone was counted only a few times. The chain carries TRBV7-9 and TRBJ2-7, with D tentatively TRBD2 (6 bases). Germline CDR1 and CDR2: SEHNR and FQNEAQ (reference sequence). V was clipped by 5 bases and J by 6 bases, with 11 bases between them. The CDR3 consists of 12 residues. CDR3 residues: CASSLTSGEQYF. DNA for the CDR3: TGTGCCAGCAGCCTGACTAGTGGCGAGCAGTACTTC.

This clone has more than one count but fewer than ten. V is TRBV30 and J is TRBJ2-7, with 11 bases lining up with TRBD1. V dropped 1 base and J dropped 4; count of bases not matched to a gene: 6. The CDR3 runs 15 residues. Germline lookup yields CDR1 GTSNPN and CDR2 SVGIG (reference sequence). CDR3 bases: TGTGCCTGGAGTGCCGGGACAGGGGGGCTATACGAGCAGTACTTC. Amino acid sequence: CAWSAGTGGLYEQYF.

This clone was detected once. The chain employs TRBV2 and TRBJ1-5, with a weak D call TRBD1 (6 bases). V gave up 5 bases and J gave up 0 bases, with 11 bases separating them. Germline CDR1 is SNHLY and CDR2 is FYNNEI. This CDR3 region has 15 residues. The CDR3 sequence: CASSPGGPSNQPQHF. CDR3 bases: TGTGCCAGCAGTCCCGGGGGGCCTAGCAATCAGCCCCAGCATTTT.

The rearrangement joins TRBV30 to TRBJ1-2; possibly TRBD1 for D (6 bases). The CDR3 has 15 amino acids. The germline V gene has CDR1 GTSNPN and CDR2 SVGIG (reference sequence). V was shortened by 0 bases and J by 4 bases, with 15 bases between the two germline ends. The CDR3 DNA reads TGTGCCTGGAGTGTACTGCGGGGGGCTCGCTATGGCTACACCTTC. Its protein is CAWSVLRGARYGYTF.

The chain joins TRBV6-6 to TRBJ2-6; no firm D call. The CDR3 is made up of 15 amino acids. Germline assignment: CDR1 MNHNY and CDR2 SVGAGI (reference sequence). V was pared by 5 bases and J by 0 bases, with 8 bases between. CDR3 DNA: TGTGCCAGCAGTCTTCATAGCTCTGGGGCCAACGTCCTGACTTTC. This encodes CASSLHSSGANVLTF.

V gene TRBV6-5 combines with J gene TRBJ2-7; 12 bases agree with TRBD2. Trimming took 5 bases from V and 2 from J; bases not matched to a gene: 4. Germline-derived CDR1 and CDR2 are MNHEY and SVGAGI. The CDR3 sequence is 15 residues long. CDR3 loop: CASSITSGRTYEQYF. Written as DNA, the CDR3 is TGTGCCAGCAGTATCACTAGCGGGAGGACCTACGAGCAGTACTTC.

The CDR3 region is CASRPLLGNQPQHF. The CDR3 region has the DNA TGTGCCAGCAGGCCATTACTCGGCAATCAGCCCCAGCATTTT. The gene calls are TRBV27 and TRBJ1-5; D is undetermined. V was pared by 6 bases and J by 2 bases, with 11 bases between. Germline-derived CDR1 and CDR2 are MNHEY and SMNVEV (reference sequence). The CDR3 consists of 14 residues.

This rearrangement joins TRBV7-9 to TRBJ2-2; no firm D call. The CDR3 is 14 amino acids. Per the germline V gene, CDR1 is SEHNR and CDR2 is FQNEAQ (reference sequence). The V gene lost 1 base and the J gene lost 6 bases, with 9 bases spanning the gap. The CDR3: CASSLGTNAGELFF. In DNA form, the CDR3 reads TGTGCCAGCAGCTTAGGAACAAACGCCGGGGAGCTGTTTTTT. The entire variable domain, with the rest obtained from reference TRBV7-9 and TRBJ2-2, is as follows: DTGVSQNPRHKITKRGQNVTFRCDPISEHNRLYWYRQTLGQGPEFLTYFQNEAQLEKSRLLSDRFSAERPKGSFSTLEIQRTEQGDSAMYLCASSLGTNAGELFFGEGSRLTVL.

This clone was seen a few times. The chain recombines TRBV7-9 with TRBJ1-2; perhaps TRBD1 as D (6 bases). The CDR3 has 13 residues. Germline CDR1 SEHNR, CDR2 FQNEAQ (reference sequence). Trimming took 5 bases from V and 4 from J, leaving 11 bases between them. CDR3 sequence (DNA): TGTGCCAGCAGCCTTCAGGGGATCTATGGCTACACCTTC. Translating gives CASSLQGIYGYTF.

This clone was counted only a few times. The chain uses TRBV2 and TRBJ2-7; D unclear. CDR3 length: 11 amino acids. Trimming cost V 4 bases and J 4 bases, with 5 bases left between them. Germline CDR1 and CDR2: SNHLY and FYNNEI. CDR3 coding DNA: TGTGCCAGCAGTGCAGGTTACGAGCAGTACTTC. It codes for CASSAGYEQYF.

This chain connects TRBV5-6 to TRBJ2-7; D gene uncertain. Germline V lookup: CDR1 SGHDT, CDR2 YYEEEE. With 4 bases removed from V and 0 bases from J, the gap between germline ends came to 8 bases. The CDR3 sequence is 13 residues long. This chain's CDR3 is CASSQTGSYEQYF. The CDR3 bases are TGTGCCAGCAGCCAGACGGGCTCCTACGAGCAGTACTTC.

This chain uses TRBV11-2 with TRBJ1-2; 12 nucleotides agree with TRBD1. Germline trimming cut 5 bases from V and 4 bases from J; bases unmatched to any gene: 14. Germline V gives CDR1 SGHAT, CDR2 FQNNGV. The CDR3 is made up of 18 amino acids. CDR3 region: CASSPPGTGGPRSYGYTF. The CDR3, as DNA: TGTGCCAGCAGCCCGCCCGGGACAGGGGGCCCTAGAAGCTATGGCTACACCTTC.

The chain is built from TRBV5-1 and TRBJ2-7; the D gene is possibly TRBD1 (6 bases). This CDR3 is 13 amino acids long. CDR1 is SGHRS, CDR2 YFSETQ, per germline. The ends were cut back, 5 bases at V and 3 bases at J, with 12 bases in the middle. The CDR3 nucleotides read TGCGCCAGCAGTCCGACAGGAGACTACGAGCAGTACTTC. Translating it yields CASSPTGDYEQYF.

The gene calls are TRBV5-1 and TRBJ1-4; D gene ambiguous. This CDR3 region has 15 residues. Trimming left V 2 bases short and J 0 bases short, with 8 bases between. The germline V gene encodes CDR1 SGHRS and CDR2 YFSETQ. CDR3 in amino acids: CASSFQATTNEKLFF. The CDR3 nucleotides read TGCGCCAGCAGCTTTCAGGCGACAACTAATGAAAAACTGTTTTTT.

As concerns this clone: The sample has other DNA sequences that encode this CDR3 too. The rearrangement uses TRBV2 and TRBJ1-1; TRBD1 might be the D (5 bases). The CDR3 has 13 residues. The germline gives CDR1 SNHLY, CDR2 FYNNEI. V was cut by 7 bases and J by 0 bases, with 9 bases left in between. CDR3 in DNA: TGTGCCAGCATGAGGACACTGAACACTGAAGCTTTCTTT. Protein sequence: CASMRTLNTEAFF. The full variable domain, with the rest looked up from reference TRBV2 and TRBJ1-1, is EPEVTQTPSHQVTQMGQEVILRCVPISNHLYFYWYRQILGQKVEFLVSFYNNEISEKSEIFDDQFSVERPDGSNFTLKIRSTKLEDSAMYFCASMRTLNTEAFFGQGTRLTVV.

This clone came up a few times. The V gene is TRBV9, the J gene TRBJ2-7; the D gene is possibly TRBD2 (6 bases). V was trimmed by 0 bases and J by 2 bases, leaving 15 bases between them. There are 16 residues in the CDR3. Germline loops: CDR1 SGDLS, CDR2 YYNGEE. This CDR3 is CASSVAVGGPPYEQYF. DNA of the CDR3: TGTGCCAGCAGCGTAGCTGTCGGGGGACCCCCCTACGAGCAGTACTTC.

The rearrangement uses TRBV28 and TRBJ1-4, with a weak D call TRBD1 (6 bases). The CDR3 is made up of 14 amino acids. V was clipped by 3 bases and J by 7 bases, with 12 bases between them. Germline loops: CDR1 MDHEN, CDR2 SYDVKM. Written as DNA, the CDR3 is TGTGCCAGCAGTTTTTTGGGGGCGCGTGAAAAACTGTTTTTT. Translated, it gives CASSFLGAREKLFF.

This chain links TRBV2 with TRBJ2-5, with no clear D. V lost 2 bases and J 5 bases, leaving 9 bases between the germline ends. There are 13 residues in the CDR3. The germline V gene has CDR1 SNHLY and CDR2 FYNNEI. The CDR3 loop is CASSETRWETQYF. CDR3 nucleotides: TGTGCCAGCAGTGAAACGAGGTGGGAGACCCAGTACTTC.

V gene TRBV5-6 combines with J gene TRBJ2-1; D gene uncertain. CDR3 size: 17 residues. V lost 0 bases, J lost 6 bases, and 19 bases lay in between. Per germline, CDR1 SGHDT and CDR2 YYEEEE. Here the CDR3 DNA reads TGTGCCAGCAGCTTGGACCCGGCCACAGCCCTCTTCAATGAGCAGTTCTTC. Protein product: CASSLDPATALFNEQFF.

This clone has a handful of counts. The chain recombines TRBV13 with TRBJ1-2, with D possibly being TRBD1 (5 bases). V dropped 4 bases and J dropped 6 bases, with 15 bases sitting between them. In germline, CDR1 is PRHDT, CDR2 FYEKMQ (reference sequence). This CDR3 has 14 residues. CDR3 DNA sequence: TGTGCCAGCAGCTGGGCTGGCAGGGCGGATGGCTACACCTTC. Translated: CASSWAGRADGYTF.